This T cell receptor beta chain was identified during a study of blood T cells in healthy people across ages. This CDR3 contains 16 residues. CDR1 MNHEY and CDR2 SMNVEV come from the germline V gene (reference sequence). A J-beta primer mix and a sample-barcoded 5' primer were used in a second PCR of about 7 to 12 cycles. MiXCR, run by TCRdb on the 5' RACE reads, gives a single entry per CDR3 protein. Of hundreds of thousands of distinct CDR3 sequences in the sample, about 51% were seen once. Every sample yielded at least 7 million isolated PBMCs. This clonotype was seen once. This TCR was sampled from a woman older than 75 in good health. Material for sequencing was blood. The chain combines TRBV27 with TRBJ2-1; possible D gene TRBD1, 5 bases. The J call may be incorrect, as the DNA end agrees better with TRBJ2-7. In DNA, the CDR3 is TGTGCCAGCTGGGGCCGGACGCTAAGCTCCTACAATGAGCAGTACTTC. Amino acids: CASWGRTLSSYNEQYF.